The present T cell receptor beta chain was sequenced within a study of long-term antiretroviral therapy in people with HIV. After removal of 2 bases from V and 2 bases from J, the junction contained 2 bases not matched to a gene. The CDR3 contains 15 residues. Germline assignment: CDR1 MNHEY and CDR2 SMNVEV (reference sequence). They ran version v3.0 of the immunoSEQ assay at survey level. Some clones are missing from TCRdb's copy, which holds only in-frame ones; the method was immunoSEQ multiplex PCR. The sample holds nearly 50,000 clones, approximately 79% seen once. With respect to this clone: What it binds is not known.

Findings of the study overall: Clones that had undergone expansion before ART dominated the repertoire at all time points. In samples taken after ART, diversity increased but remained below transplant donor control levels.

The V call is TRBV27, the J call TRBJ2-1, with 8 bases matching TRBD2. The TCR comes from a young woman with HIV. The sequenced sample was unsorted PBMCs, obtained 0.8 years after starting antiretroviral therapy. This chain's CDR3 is CASSLSGSTYNEQFF. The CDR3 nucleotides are TGTGCCAGCAGTTTAAGCGGGAGCACCTACAATGAGCAGTTCTTC.